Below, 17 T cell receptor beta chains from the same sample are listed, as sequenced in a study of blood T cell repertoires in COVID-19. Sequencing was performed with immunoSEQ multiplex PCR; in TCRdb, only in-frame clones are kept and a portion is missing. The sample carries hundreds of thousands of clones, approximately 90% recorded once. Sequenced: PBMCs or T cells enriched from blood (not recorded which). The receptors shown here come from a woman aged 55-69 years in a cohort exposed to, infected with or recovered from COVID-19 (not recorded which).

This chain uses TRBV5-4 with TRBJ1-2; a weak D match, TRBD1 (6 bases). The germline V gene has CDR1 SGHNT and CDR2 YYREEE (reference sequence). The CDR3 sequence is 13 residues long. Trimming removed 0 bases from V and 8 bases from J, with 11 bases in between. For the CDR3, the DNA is TGTGCCAGCAGCTTGGACAGGGATCGCGGCTACACCTTC. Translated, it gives CASSLDRDRGYTF.

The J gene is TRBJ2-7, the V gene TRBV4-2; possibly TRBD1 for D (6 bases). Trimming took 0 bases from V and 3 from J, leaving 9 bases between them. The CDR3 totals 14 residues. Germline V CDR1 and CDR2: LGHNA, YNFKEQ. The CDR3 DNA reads TGTGCCAGCAGCCAAGATCGCAGGGGCTACGAGCAGTACTTC. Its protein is CASSQDRRGYEQYF.

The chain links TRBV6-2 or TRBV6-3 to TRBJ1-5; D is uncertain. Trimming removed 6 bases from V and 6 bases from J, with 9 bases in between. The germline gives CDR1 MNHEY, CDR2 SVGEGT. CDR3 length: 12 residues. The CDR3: CASSKPGQPQHF. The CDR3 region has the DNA TGTGCCAGCAGCAAGCCAGGTCAGCCCCAGCATTTT.

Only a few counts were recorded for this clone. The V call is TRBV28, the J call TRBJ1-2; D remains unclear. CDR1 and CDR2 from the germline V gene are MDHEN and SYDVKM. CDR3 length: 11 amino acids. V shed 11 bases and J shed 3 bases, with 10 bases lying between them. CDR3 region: CASLWHYGYTF. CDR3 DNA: TGTGCCTCCCTTTGGCACTATGGCTACACCTTC.

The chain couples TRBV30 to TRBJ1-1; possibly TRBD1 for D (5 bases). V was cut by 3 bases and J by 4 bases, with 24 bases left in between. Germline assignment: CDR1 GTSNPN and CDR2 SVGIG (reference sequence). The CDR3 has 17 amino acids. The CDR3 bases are TGTGCCTGGAGCCCGCCGACATGGGGGGTTTCCCCCACTGAAGCTTTCTTT. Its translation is CAWSPPTWGVSPTEAFF.

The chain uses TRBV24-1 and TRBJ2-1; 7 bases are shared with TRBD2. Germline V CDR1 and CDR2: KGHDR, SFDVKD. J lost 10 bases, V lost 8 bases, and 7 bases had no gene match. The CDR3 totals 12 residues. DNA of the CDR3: TGTGCCACCAATTCATGGGGGGGGGAGCAGTTCTTC. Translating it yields CATNSWGGEQFF.

CDR3 nucleotides: TGCAGTGCTAGTCTGGCGGGGACAGACACCGGGGAGCTGTTTTTT. Its translation is CSASLAGTDTGELFF. This chain uses TRBV20-1 with TRBJ2-2; tentatively, D is TRBD1 (7 bases). Germline V gene sequence: CDR1 DFQATT, CDR2 SNEGSKA (reference sequence). With 3 bases removed from V and 3 bases from J, the gap between germline ends came to 14 bases. CDR3 length: 15 amino acids.

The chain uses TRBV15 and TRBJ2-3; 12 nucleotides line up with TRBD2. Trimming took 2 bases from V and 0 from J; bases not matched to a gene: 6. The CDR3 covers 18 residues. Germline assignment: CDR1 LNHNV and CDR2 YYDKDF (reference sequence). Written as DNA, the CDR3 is TGTGCCACCAGCAGACCAGCAGGACTAGCGGGGAGCACAGATACGCAGTATTTT. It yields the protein CATSRPAGLAGSTDTQYF.

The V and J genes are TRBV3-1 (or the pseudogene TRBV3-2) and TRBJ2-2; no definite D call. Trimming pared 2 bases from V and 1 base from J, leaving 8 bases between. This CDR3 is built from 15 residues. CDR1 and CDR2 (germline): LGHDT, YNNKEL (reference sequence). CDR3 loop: CASSQFEVNTGELFF. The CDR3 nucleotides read TGTGCCAGCAGCCAATTTGAGGTGAACACCGGGGAGCTGTTTTTT.

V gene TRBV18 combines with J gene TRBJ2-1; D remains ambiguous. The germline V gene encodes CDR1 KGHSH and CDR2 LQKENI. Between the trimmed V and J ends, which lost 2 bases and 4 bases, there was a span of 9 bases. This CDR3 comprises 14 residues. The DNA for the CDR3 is TGTGCCAGCTCACCATCAGACTCTTACAATGAGCAGTTCTTC. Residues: CASSPSDSYNEQFF. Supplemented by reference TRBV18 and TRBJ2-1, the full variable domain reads NAGVMQNPRHLVRRRGQEARLRCSPMKGHSHVYWYRQLPEEGLKFMVYLQKENIIDESGMPKERFSAEFPKEGPSILRIQQVVRGDSAAYFCASSPSDSYNEQFFGPGTRLTVL.

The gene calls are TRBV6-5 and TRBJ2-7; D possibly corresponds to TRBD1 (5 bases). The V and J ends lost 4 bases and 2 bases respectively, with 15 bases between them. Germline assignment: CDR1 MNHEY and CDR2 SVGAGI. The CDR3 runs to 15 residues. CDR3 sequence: CASSSPGTGPYEQYF. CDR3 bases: TGTGCCAGCAGTTCGCCGGGTACAGGCCCCTACGAGCAGTACTTC.

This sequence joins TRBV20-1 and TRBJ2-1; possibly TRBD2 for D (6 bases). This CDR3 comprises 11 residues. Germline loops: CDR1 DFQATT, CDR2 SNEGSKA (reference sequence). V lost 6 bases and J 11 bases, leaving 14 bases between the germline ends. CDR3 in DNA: TGCAGTGCCGCCTCTAGCGATAAGCAGTTCTTC. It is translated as CSAASSDKQFF.

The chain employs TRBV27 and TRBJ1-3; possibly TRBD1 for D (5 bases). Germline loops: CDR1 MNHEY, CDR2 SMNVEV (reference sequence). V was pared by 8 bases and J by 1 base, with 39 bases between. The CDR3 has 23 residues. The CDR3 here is CASGGYPNAPLGGLISSGNTIYF. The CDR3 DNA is TGTGCCAGCGGGGGGTACCCTAACGCGCCTCTTGGGGGTTTAATAAGTTCTGGAAACACCATATATTTT.

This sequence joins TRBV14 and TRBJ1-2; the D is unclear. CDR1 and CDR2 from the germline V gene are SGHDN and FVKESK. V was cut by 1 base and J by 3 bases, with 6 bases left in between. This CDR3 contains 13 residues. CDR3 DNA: TGTGCCAGCAGCCAAGGACTTTACTATGGCTACACCTTC. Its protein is CASSQGLYYGYTF.

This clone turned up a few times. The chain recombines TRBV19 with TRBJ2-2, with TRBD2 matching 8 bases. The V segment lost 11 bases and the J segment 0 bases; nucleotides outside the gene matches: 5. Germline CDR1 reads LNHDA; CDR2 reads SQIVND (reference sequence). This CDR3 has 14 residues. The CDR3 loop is CAAAGLANTGELFF. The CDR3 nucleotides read TGTGCCGCCGCGGGACTAGCGAACACCGGGGAGCTGTTTTTT. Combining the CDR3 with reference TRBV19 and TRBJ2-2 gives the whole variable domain DGGITQSPKYLFRKEGQNVTLSCEQNLNHDAMYWYRQDPGQGLRLIYYSQIVNDFQKGDIAEGYSVSREKKESFPLTVTSAQKNPTAFYLCAAAGLANTGELFFGEGSRLTVL.

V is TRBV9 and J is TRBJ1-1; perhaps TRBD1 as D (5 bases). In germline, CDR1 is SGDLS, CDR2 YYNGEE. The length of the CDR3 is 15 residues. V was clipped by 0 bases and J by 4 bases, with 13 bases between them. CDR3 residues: CASSVEAGGFTEAFF. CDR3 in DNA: TGTGCCAGCAGCGTAGAGGCGGGGGGGTTCACTGAAGCTTTCTTT.

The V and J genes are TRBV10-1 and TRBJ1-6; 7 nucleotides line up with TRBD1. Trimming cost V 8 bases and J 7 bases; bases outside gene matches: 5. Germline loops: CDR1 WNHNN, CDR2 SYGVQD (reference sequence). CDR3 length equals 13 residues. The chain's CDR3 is CASSPTGNSPLHF. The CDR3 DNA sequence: TGCGCCAGCTCCCCGACAGGGAATTCACCCCTCCACTTT.